This T cell receptor beta chain comes out of a study of CD8+ T cells in alopecia areata. The authors extracted RNA and reverse transcribed it into cDNA as the sequencing template. TCRdb's copy holds only in-frame clones and misses some; the assay was immunoSEQ multiplex PCR. The table includes roughly 210,000 clones, 40% to 55% detected once. Treatment of the sample: oral pan-JAK inhibitor, 5-10 mg twice daily. Lesional scalp punch biopsies and peripheral blood came from alopecia areata patients. The V and J ends lost 5 bases and 5 bases respectively, with 3 bases between them. This CDR3 has 10 residues. Germline CDR1 reads SQVTM; CDR2 reads ANQGSEA. This clone was recorded a few times.

The sequences come from CD4+ T cells sorted from blood, collected around week 36, from a patient treated with tofacitinib. This receptor was taken from a human donor with alopecia areata. The chain is built from TRBV29-1 and TRBJ1-4; D unclear. CDR3 bases: TGCAGCGTTTTAAATGAAAAACTGTTTTTT. Translated: CSVLNEKLFF.